A selection of T cell receptor beta chains follows, all from one sample in a study of PD-L1 blockade in urothelial cancer. Repertoires were generated with immunoSEQ multiplex PCR, while TCRdb's copy carries only in-frame clones and drops some. In the table there are around 100,000 clones, around 87% of which are singletons. The material sequenced was PBMCs, taken around atezolizumab (anti-PD-L1) treatment. These receptors all stem from a man in his sixties with urothelial cancer. CDR3s include the opening cysteine and the closing phenylalanine or tryptophan. D genes are given only for firm matches. Not all rows give a size; the values are once, few, many and, for expanded clones, a class.

size,J,D,V,CDR3,DNA
.,TRBJ1-2,.,TRBV11-2,CASSLTREGYTF,TGTGCCAGCAGCTTAACCAGGGAAGGCTACACCTTC
.,TRBJ2-2,TRBD2,TRBV30,CAWSSLAGGPVTGELFF,TGTGCCTGGAGTAGCCTAGCGGGAGGGCCTGTCACCGGGGAGCTGTTTTTT
.,TRBJ2-3,.,TRBV7-9,CASSPLASTDTQYF,TGTGCCAGCAGTCCCCTGGCTAGCACAGATACGCAGTATTTT
few,TRBJ1-1,.,TRBV6-1,CASSVAGVTEAFF,TGTGCCAGCAGTGTAGCAGGGGTCACTGAAGCTTTCTTT
.,TRBJ2-1,TRBD2,TRBV6-4,CASGRLAYNEQFF,TGTGCCAGCGGTAGACTAGCGTACAATGAGCAGTTCTTC
.,TRBJ2-5,.,TRBV9,CASSAGAQETQYF,TGTGCCAGCAGCGCCGGAGCCCAAGAGACCCAGTACTTC
.,TRBJ1-5,.,TRBV4-1,CASSQDRGGDNQPQHF,TGCGCCAGCAGCCAAGATAGGGGGGGGGACAATCAGCCCCAGCATTTT
.,TRBJ2-3,TRBD1,TRBV7-6,CASSQETGSPSTDTQYF,TGTGCCAGCAGCCAGGAGACAGGGTCACCTAGCACAGATACGCAGTATTTT
.,TRBJ1-1,TRBD1,TRBV28,CASGQVNTEAFF,TGTGCCAGCGGACAGGTAAACACTGAAGCTTTCTTT
.,TRBJ1-2,.,TRBV2,CASGGRGYGYTF,TGTGCCAGTGGGGGCAGAGGATATGGCTACACCTTC
.,TRBJ2-7,.,TRBV25-1,CASSEVHYEQYF,TGTGCCAGCAGTGAAGTCCACTACGAGCAGTACTTC
.,TRBJ2-1,TRBD2,TRBV10-1,CAARGLAMRNEQFF,TGCGCGGCTCGAGGACTAGCGATGAGGAATGAGCAGTTCTTC
.,TRBJ2-2,.,TRBV28,CASRGASRNTGELFF,TGTGCCAGCAGGGGTGCTAGCAGAAACACCGGGGAGCTGTTTTTT
.,TRBJ2-3,.,TRBV4-2,CASSQLQGGGTDTQYF,TGTGCCAGCAGCCAACTCCAGGGAGGAGGAACAGATACGCAGTATTTT
once,TRBJ1-2,.,TRBV28,CASSPKGYYGYTF,TGTGCCAGCAGCCCGAAGGGGTACTATGGCTACACCTTC
.,TRBJ2-7,.,TRBV7-3,CASSLDSGSYEQYF,TGTGCCAGCAGCTTAGACTCCGGCTCCTACGAGCAGTACTTC
.,TRBJ1-1,TRBD1,TRBV10-3,CAISDPPGQETFF,TGTGCCATCAGTGATCCCCCGGGACAGGAGACTTTCTTT
.,TRBJ2-5,.,TRBV5-8,CASSSRGFQETQYF,TGTGCCAGCAGCTCCCGGGGGTTCCAAGAGACCCAGTACTTC
.,TRBJ1-5,.,TRBV6-4,CASPFRRALNQPQHF,TGTGCCAGCCCTTTCCGGAGGGCCCTAAATCAGCCCCAGCATTTT
.,TRBJ2-5,.,TRBV7-9,CASSRGAGQETQYF,TGTGCCAGCAGCCGGGGGGCGGGCCAAGAGACCCAGTACTTC
once,TRBJ2-5,.,TRBV28,CASSPKTGPGWETQYF,TGTGCCAGCAGTCCTAAAACAGGACCGGGCTGGGAGACCCAGTACTTC
.,TRBJ2-2,.,TRBV29-1,CSVDRGGSGELFF,TGCAGCGTTGACAGGGGAGGGAGCGGGGAGCTGTTTTTT
.,TRBJ2-7,.,TRBV5-6,CASSAPGLLYEQYF,TGTGCCAGCAGCGCCCCGGGACTCCTGTACGAGCAGTACTTC
.,TRBJ2-1,TRBD1,TRBV15,CATRDNRGHVGNEQFF,TGTGCCACCAGGGATAACAGGGGGCACGTAGGCAATGAGCAGTTCTTC
.,TRBJ2-5,TRBD2,TRBV27,CASSDGTSGETWETQYF,TGTGCCAGCAGTGATGGGACTAGCGGGGAAACGTGGGAGACCCAGTACTTC
.,TRBJ1-2,.,TRBV5-6,CASSLSPAAGRGYTF,TGTGCCAGCAGCTTGTCACCCGCCGCGGGACGGGGCTACACCTTC
once,TRBJ2-7,.,TRBV2,CASIQQGPTREQYF,TGTGCCAGCATTCAGCAGGGCCCCACCCGCGAGCAGTACTTC
.,TRBJ2-1,TRBD2,TRBV5-6,CASSGEGTSSGEQFF,TGTGCCTCCAGTGGGGAGGGGACTAGTTCTGGTGAGCAGTTCTTC
.,TRBJ1-5,.,TRBV19,CASSSMALTGLRAGQPQHF,TGTGCCAGTAGTTCCATGGCCCTCACAGGCCTCCGCGCAGGGCAGCCCCAGCATTTT
once,TRBJ2-7,.,TRBV7-9,CASSFGGEQYF,TGTGCCAGCAGTTTTGGGGGGGAGCAGTACTTC
once,TRBJ1-5,.,TRBV14,CASSPGYSNQPQHF,TGTGCCAGCAGCCCGGGGTATAGCAATCAGCCCCAGCATTTT
few,TRBJ2-1,TRBD1,TRBV27,CASSPRTGADEQFF,TGTGCCAGCAGTCCCAGGACAGGGGCCGATGAGCAGTTCTTC
.,TRBJ1-5,.,TRBV18,CASSQDRSNQPQHF,TGTGCCAGCTCTCAAGACAGAAGCAATCAGCCCCAGCATTTT
.,TRBJ2-3,.,TRBV5-4,CASSLPIGTDTQYF,TGTGCCAGCAGCTTACCTATTGGCACAGATACGCAGTATTTT
few,TRBJ1-5,TRBD1,TRBV5-5,CASSQGQVRNQPQHF,TGTGCCAGCAGCCAAGGACAGGTCCGCAATCAGCCCCAGCATTTT
once,TRBJ2-2,.,TRBV29-1,CSVGALTGNTGELFF,TGCAGCGTTGGTGCCTTAACAGGGAACACCGGGGAGCTGTTTTTT
.,TRBJ1-5,.,TRBV28,CASSLILEAQPQHF,TGTGCCAGCAGTTTAATTCTGGAGGCTCAGCCCCAGCATTTT
.,TRBJ2-3,TRBD2,TRBV9,CASSPRLAGSTDTQYF,TGTGCCAGCAGCCCCCGACTAGCGGGGAGCACAGATACGCAGTATTTT
.,TRBJ1-1,TRBD1,TRBV28,CASSPGQGYTEAFF,TGTGCCAGCAGCCCAGGACAGGGCTACACTGAAGCTTTCTTT
.,TRBJ2-7,TRBD2,TRBV6-5,CASSYSLAGSYEQYF,TGTGCCAGCAGTTACTCCCTAGCGGGATCCTACGAGCAGTACTTC
.,TRBJ1-2,TRBD1,TRBV29-1,CSVGDRVLSYTF,TGCAGCGTCGGCGACAGGGTACTGAGCTACACCTTC
.,TRBJ1-1,TRBD1,TRBV19,CASSGPGTAQGQAFF,TGTGCCAGTAGTGGTCCCGGGACAGCTCAGGGACAAGCTTTCTTT
.,TRBJ1-1,.,TRBV19,CASSIPPGGGATTEAFF,TGTGCCAGTAGTATCCCCCCGGGTGGAGGGGCGACCACTGAAGCTTTCTTT
.,TRBJ2-2,TRBD2,TRBV28,CASRVRLAANTGELFF,TGTGCCAGCAGGGTCCGACTAGCGGCGAACACCGGGGAGCTGTTTTTT
.,TRBJ2-3,.,TRBV10-3,CAISDVSANTDTQYF,TGTGCCATCAGTGATGTTAGCGCAAACACAGATACGCAGTATTTT